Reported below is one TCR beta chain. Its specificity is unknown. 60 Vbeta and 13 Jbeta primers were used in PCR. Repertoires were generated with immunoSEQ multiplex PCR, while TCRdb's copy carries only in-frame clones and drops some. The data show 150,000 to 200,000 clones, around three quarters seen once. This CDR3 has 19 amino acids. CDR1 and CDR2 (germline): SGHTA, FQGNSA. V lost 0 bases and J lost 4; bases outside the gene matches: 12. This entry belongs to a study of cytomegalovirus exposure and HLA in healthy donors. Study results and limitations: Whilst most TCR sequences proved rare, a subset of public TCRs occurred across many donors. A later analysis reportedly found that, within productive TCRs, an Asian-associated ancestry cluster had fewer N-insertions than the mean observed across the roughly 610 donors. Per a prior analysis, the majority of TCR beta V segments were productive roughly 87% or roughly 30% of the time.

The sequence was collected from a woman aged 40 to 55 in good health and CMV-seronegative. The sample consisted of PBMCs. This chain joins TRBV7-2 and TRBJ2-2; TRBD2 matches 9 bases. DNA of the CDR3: TGTGCCAGCAGCTTAGCCCCTTTAGGAGCGGGGGGACGCACCGGGGAGCTGTTTTTT. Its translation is CASSLAPLGAGGRTGELFF.